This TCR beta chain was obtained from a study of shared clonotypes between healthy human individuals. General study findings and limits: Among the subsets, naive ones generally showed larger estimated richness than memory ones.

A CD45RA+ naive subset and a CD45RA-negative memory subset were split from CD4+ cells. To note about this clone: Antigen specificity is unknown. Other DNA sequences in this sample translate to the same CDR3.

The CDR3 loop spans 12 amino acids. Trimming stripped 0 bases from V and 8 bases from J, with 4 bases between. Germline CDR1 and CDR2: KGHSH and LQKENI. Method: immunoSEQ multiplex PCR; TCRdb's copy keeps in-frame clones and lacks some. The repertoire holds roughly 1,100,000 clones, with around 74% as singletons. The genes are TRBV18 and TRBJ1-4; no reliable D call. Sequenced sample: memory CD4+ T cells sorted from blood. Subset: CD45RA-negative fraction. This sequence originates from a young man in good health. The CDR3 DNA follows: TGTGCCAGCTCACCACCGACCGAAAAACTGTTTTTT. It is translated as CASSPPTEKLFF. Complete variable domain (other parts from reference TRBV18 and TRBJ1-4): NAGVMQNPRHLVRRRGQEARLRCSPMKGHSHVYWYRQLPEEGLKFMVYLQKENIIDESGMPKERFSAEFPKEGPSILRIQQVVRGDSAAYFCASSPPTEKLFFGSGTQLSVL.